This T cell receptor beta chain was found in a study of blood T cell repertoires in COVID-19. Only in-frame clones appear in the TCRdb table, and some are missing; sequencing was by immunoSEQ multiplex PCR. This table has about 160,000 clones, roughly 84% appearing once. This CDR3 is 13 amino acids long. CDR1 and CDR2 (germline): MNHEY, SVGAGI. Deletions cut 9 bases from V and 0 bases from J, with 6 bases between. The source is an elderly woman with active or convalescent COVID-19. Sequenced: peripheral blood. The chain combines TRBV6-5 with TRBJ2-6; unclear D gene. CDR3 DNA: TGTGCCAGTACAGTCTCTGGGGCCAACGTCCTGACTTTC. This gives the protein CASTVSGANVLTF.